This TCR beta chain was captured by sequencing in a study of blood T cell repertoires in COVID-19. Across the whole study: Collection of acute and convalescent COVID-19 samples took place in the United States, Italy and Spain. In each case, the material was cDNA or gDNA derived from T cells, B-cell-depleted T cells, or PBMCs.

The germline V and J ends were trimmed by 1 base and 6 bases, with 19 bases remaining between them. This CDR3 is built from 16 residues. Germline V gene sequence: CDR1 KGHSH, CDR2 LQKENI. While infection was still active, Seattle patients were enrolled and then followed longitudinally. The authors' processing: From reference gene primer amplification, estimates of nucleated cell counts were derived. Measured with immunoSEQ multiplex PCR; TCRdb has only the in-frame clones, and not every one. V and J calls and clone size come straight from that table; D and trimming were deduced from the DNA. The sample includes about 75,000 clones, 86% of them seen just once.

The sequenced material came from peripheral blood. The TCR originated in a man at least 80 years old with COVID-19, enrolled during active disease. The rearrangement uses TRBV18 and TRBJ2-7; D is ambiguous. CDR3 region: CASSPLDLHSTSEQYF. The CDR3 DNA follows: TGTGCCAGCTCACCACTTGATCTTCACAGTACAAGCGAGCAGTACTTC.